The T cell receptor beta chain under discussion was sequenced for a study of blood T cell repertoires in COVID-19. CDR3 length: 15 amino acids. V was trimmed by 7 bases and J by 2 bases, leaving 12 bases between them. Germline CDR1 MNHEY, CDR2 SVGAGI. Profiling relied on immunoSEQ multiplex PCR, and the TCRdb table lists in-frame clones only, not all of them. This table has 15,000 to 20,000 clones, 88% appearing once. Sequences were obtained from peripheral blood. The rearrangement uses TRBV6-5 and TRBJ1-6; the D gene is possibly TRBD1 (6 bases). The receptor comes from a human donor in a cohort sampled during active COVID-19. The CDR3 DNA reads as TGTGCCAGCACCTACGACAGGCCCTATAATTCACCCCTCCACTTT. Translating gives CASTYDRPYNSPLHF.